Each of the 14 T cell receptor beta chains below was sequenced from the same sample in a study of T cell repertoires in cytomegalovirus infection (dated by TCRdb to about 2019). The sample was run on an Illumina HiSeq 1500. TCRdb reprocessing: public reads trimmed at Q25 with fastp, clones called with MiXCR, in-frame beta chains kept. Rows are combined by CDR3 protein, so each entry shows the most common genes and DNA. Counted in this sample were approximately 110,000 distinct CDR3 sequences; around 30% of them appeared once. The top ten hold around 80% of the sample. Sample treatment or condition, as interpreted from the label and publication: in vitro stimulation with specific CMV peptide epitopes to enrich CMV-specific T cells. These TCRs' antigens remain unknown. The material was CD8+ T cells from cultured PBMCs, obtained from culture after CMV antigen stimulation. The receptors were gathered from a human donor in good health (CMV status not recorded). Some clones in this sample may be carry-over from other donors' samples.

This chain links TRBV2 with TRBJ2-2; D is undetermined. Germline-derived CDR1 and CDR2 are SNHLY and FYNNEI. The V end was cut by 7 bases, the J end by 0 bases, with 12 bases between. The CDR3 covers 15 residues. The CDR3 DNA reads TGTGCCAGCACTCGCCGGGCGTCGAACACCGGGGAGCTGTTTTTT. Translation gives CASTRRASNTGELFF.

This clonotype has a handful of counts. CDR3 sequence: CASSPPLWTSGGVSEKETQYF. CDR3 nucleotide sequence: TGTGCCAGCAGCCCCCCCCTTTGGACTAGCGGGGGTGTCTCGGAAAAAGAGACCCAGTACTTC. The chain is built from TRBV7-9 and TRBJ2-5, with 13 bases lining up with TRBD2. CDR1 is SEHNR and CDR2 is FQNEAQ in the germline V gene (reference sequence). The CDR3 spans 21 residues. Trimming removed 5 bases from V and 3 bases from J; junction bases left unmatched: 21. The entire variable domain, with the rest obtained from reference TRBV7-9 and TRBJ2-5, is as follows: DTGVSQNPRHKITKRGQNVTFRCDPISEHNRLYWYRQTLGQGPEFLTYFQNEAQLEKSRLLSDRFSAERPKGSFSTLEIQRTEQGDSAMYLCASSPPLWTSGGVSEKETQYFGPGTRLLVL.

V and J are TRBV7-6 and TRBJ1-3; D is ambiguous. V lost 5 bases, J lost 0 bases, and 14 bases lay in between. The CDR3 spans 16 residues. CDR1 SGHVS and CDR2 FNYEAQ come from the germline V gene. The CDR3 reads CASSPRAGYSGNTIYF. The CDR3 bases are TGTGCCAGCAGCCCCCGAGCCGGTTACTCTGGAAACACCATATATTTT.

This chain links TRBV4-2 with TRBJ2-7; 11 bases are a match to TRBD1. Trimming cost V 4 bases and J 1 base; bases outside gene matches: 6. Germline loops: CDR1 LGHNA, CDR2 YNFKEQ. The CDR3 extends over 16 amino acids. The CDR3 bases are TGTGCCAGCAGCCCCTCCGGGACAGGGGGATCCTACGAGCAGTACTTC. Translation: CASSPSGTGGSYEQYF.

Comments on this clonotype: The junction does not match germline at one end; this may be a read error. V usage is TRBV6-5 and J usage is TRBJ1-4; 8 bases agree with TRBD1. Germline V CDR1 and CDR2: MNHEY, SVGAGI. This CDR3 contains 19 residues. CDR3 region: CGSSYSRDRTTATNEKLFF. In DNA form, the CDR3 reads TGTGGCAGCAGTTACTCCCGGGACAGGACGACTGCAACTAATGAAAAACTGTTTTTT.

At least ten counts were recorded for this clonotype. This chain joins TRBV19 and TRBJ1-1; D might be TRBD1 (6 bases). The ends were cut back, 7 bases at V and 4 bases at J, with 16 bases in the middle. The CDR3 totals 14 residues. CDR1 is LNHDA, CDR2 SQIVND, per germline (reference sequence). The CDR3: CASTARGAGTEAFF. In DNA form, the CDR3 reads TGTGCCAGTACCGCTCGGGGGGCTGGCACTGAAGCTTTCTTT. The full variable domain, with the rest looked up from reference TRBV19 and TRBJ1-1, is DGGITQSPKYLFRKEGQNVTLSCEQNLNHDAMYWYRQDPGQGLRLIYYSQIVNDFQKGDIAEGYSVSREKKESFPLTVTSAQKNPTAFYLCASTARGAGTEAFFGQGTRLTVV.

This clonotype appeared a few times. The rearrangement uses TRBV7-4 and TRBJ2-1; no reliable D call. V was shortened by 0 bases and J by 3 bases, with 9 bases between the two germline ends. This CDR3 is 15 amino acids long. From germline, CDR1 is SGHVT and CDR2 SQSDAQ. The CDR3 protein is CASSLALDVYNEQFF. DNA for the CDR3: TGTGCCAGCAGCTTAGCGCTCGACGTCTACAATGAGCAGTTCTTC.

The J gene is TRBJ1-5, the V gene TRBV27, with D perhaps matching TRBD1 (5 bases). V lost 1 base and J 3 bases, leaving 10 bases between the germline ends. Germline loops: CDR1 MNHEY, CDR2 SMNVEV (reference sequence). The CDR3 is 15 residues long. The CDR3 is CASSLFGGSNQPQHF. For the CDR3, the DNA is TGTGCCAGCAGTTTATTCGGGGGGTCCAATCAGCCCCAGCATTTT.

The chain combines TRBV12-3 or TRBV12-4 with TRBJ2-1, with TRBD2 matching 10 bases. V trimming: 2 bases; J trimming: 8 bases; junction bases outside the gene matches: 12. The CDR3 covers 17 residues. In DNA, the CDR3 is TGTGCCAGCAGTTTAATCGGGACTAGCGCTTTTTTTGATGAGCAGTTCTTC. Residues: CASSLIGTSAFFDEQFF.

The chain has TRBV20-1 and TRBJ2-1; possible D gene TRBD2, 5 bases. The germline V gene has CDR1 DFQATT and CDR2 SNEGSKA (reference sequence). Trimming stripped 0 bases from V and 12 bases from J, with 12 bases between. The CDR3 runs 12 residues. CDR3 coding DNA: TGCAGTGCTAGAGACACAGCGGCTTGGCAGTTCTTC. It encodes CSARDTAAWQFF.

V is TRBV5-1 and J is TRBJ1-1; D uncertain. From germline, CDR1 is SGHRS and CDR2 YFSETQ. There are 14 residues in the CDR3. With 4 bases removed from V and 0 bases from J, the gap between germline ends came to 10 bases. The CDR3 DNA is TGCGCCAGCAGCGACGGTCAGGTGAACACTGAAGCTTTCTTT. Protein: CASSDGQVNTEAFF.

On this clonotype itself: The germline gene is not matched at one end of the junction; a read error may be the cause. The chain has TRBV7-2 and TRBJ1-2; TRBD1 aligns across 7 bases. This CDR3 has 17 amino acids. Germline V gene lookup returns CDR1 SGHTA and CDR2 FQGNSA. The CDR3 loop is CASSLVIIGQVNSGYTF. Here the CDR3 DNA reads TGTGCCAGCAGCTTAGTTATAATAGGACAGGTTAACTCTGGCTACACCTTC.

The table lists this clonotype with a few counts. The chain carries TRBV27 and TRBJ1-2; 7 bases line up with TRBD1. The CDR3 has 13 amino acids. Germline loops: CDR1 MNHEY, CDR2 SMNVEV (reference sequence). J lost 5 bases, V lost 6 bases, and 6 bases had no gene match. DNA of the CDR3: TGTGCCAGCAGCTTCCAGGGGGAGTATGGCTACACCTTC. Its translation is CASSFQGEYGYTF.

This clonotype appeared a few times. V usage is TRBV19 and J usage is TRBJ1-5; no firm D call. Deletions cut 4 bases from V and 4 bases from J, with 17 bases between. Germline assignment: CDR1 LNHDA and CDR2 SQIVND (reference sequence). The length of the CDR3 is 16 residues. CDR3 sequence reads: CASSTSVWQENQPQHF. CDR3 bases: TGTGCCAGTAGTACTTCTGTATGGCAGGAAAATCAGCCCCAGCATTTT.